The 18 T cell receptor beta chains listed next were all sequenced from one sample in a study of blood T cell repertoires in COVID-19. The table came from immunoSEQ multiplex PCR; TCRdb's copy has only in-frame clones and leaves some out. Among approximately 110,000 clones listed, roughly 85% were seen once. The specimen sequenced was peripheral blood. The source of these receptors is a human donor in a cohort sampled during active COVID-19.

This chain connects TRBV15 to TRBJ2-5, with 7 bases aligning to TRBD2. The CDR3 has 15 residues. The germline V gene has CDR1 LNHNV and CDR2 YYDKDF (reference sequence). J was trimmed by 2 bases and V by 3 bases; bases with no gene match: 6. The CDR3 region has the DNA TGTGCCACCAGCAGCCAGCGGGATGGGCAAGAGACCCAGTACTTC. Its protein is CATSSQRDGQETQYF. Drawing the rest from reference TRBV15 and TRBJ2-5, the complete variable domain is DAMVIQNPRYQVTQFGKPVTLSCSQTLNHNVMYWYQQKSSQAPKLLFHYYDKDFNNEADTPDNFQSRRPNTSFCFLDIRSPGLGDTAMYLCATSSQRDGQETQYFGPGTRLLVL.

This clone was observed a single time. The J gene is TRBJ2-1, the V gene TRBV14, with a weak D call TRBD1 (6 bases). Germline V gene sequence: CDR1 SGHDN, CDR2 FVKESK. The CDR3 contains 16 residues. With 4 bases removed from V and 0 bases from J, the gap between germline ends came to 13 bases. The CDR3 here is CASSPLTGGSYNEQFF. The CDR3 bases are TGTGCCAGCAGCCCCCTGACAGGTGGCTCCTACAATGAGCAGTTCTTC. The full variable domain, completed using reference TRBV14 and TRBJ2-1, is EAGVTQFPSHSVIEKGQTVTLRCDPISGHDNLYWYRRVMGKEIKFLLHFVKESKQDESGMPNNRFLAERTGGTYSTLKVQPAELEDSGVYFCASSPLTGGSYNEQFFGPGTRLTVL.

The CDR3 sequence: CASSRPGTKGDNEQFF. CDR3 DNA: TGTGCCAGCTCACGACCCGGGACTAAAGGTGACAATGAGCAGTTCTTC. The gene calls are TRBV18 and TRBJ2-1; 7 nucleotides line up with TRBD2. Germline CDR1 and CDR2: KGHSH and LQKENI. Unmatched junction bases numbered 11, after V lost 4 bases and J lost 5 bases. The CDR3 is made up of 16 amino acids.

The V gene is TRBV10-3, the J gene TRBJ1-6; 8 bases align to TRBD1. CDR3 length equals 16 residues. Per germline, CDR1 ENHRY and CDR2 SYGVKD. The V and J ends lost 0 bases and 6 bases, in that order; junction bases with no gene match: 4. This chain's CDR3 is CAISESGQAPNSPLHF. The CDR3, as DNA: TGTGCCATCAGTGAGTCGGGACAGGCCCCTAATTCACCCCTCCACTTT.

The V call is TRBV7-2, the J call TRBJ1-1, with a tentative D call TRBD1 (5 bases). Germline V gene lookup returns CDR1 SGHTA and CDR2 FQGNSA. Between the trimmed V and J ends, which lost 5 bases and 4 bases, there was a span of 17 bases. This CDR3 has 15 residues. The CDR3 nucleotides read TGTGCCAGCAGCCTTCCTGGGGGGTTGACCACTGAAGCTTTCTTT. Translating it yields CASSLPGGLTTEAFF.

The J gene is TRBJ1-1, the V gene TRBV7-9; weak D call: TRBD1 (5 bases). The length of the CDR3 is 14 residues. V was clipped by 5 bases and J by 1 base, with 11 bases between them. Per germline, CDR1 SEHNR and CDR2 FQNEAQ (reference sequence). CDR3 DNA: TGTGCCAGCAGCCGCCCAGGGCGGAACACTGAAGCTTTCTTT. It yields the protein CASSRPGRNTEAFF.

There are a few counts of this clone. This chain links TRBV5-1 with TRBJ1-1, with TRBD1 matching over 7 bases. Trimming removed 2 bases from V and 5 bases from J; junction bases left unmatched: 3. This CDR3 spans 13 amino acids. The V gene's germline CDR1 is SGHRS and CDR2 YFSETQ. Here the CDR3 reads CASSLKQGTEAFF. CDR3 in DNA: TGCGCCAGCAGCTTAAAACAGGGGACTGAAGCTTTCTTT.

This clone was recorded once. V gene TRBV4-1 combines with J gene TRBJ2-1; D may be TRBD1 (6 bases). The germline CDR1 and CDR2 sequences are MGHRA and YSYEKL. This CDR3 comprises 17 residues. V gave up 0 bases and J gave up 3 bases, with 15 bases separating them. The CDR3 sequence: CASSQDKRGGNYNEQFF. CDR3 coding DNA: TGCGCCAGCAGCCAAGACAAAAGAGGGGGAAACTACAATGAGCAGTTCTTC.

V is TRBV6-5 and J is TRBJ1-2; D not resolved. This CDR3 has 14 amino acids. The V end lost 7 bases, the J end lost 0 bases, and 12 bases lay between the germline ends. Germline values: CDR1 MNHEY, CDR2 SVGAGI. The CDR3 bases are TGTGCCAGCACCCTGGAGATAGCTAACTATGGCTACACCTTC. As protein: CASTLEIANYGYTF.

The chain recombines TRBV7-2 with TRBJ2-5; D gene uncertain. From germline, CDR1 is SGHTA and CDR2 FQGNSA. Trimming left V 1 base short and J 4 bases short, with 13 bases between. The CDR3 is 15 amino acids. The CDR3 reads CASSLDRFPGETQYF. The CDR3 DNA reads TGTGCCAGCAGCTTAGATCGCTTTCCAGGAGAGACCCAGTACTTC. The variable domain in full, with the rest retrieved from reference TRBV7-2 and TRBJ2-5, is GAGVSQSPSNKVTEKGKDVELRCDPISGHTALYWYRQSLGQGLEFLIYFQGNSAPDKSGLPSDRFSAERTGGSVSTLTIQRTQQEDSAVYLCASSLDRFPGETQYFGPGTRLLVL.

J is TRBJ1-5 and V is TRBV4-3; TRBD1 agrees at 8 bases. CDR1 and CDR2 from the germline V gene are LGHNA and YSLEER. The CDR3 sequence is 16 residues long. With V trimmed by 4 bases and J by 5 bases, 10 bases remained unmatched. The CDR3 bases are TGCGCCAGCAGCCCCTCGACAGGGGCACTTTATCAGCCCCAGCATTTT. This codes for CASSPSTGALYQPQHF.

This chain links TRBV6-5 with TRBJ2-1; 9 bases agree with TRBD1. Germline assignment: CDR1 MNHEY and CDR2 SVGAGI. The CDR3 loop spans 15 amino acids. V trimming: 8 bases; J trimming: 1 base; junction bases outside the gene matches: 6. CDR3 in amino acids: CASGRTGDSYNEQFF. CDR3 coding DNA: TGTGCCAGCGGACGGACAGGGGATTCCTACAATGAGCAGTTCTTC.

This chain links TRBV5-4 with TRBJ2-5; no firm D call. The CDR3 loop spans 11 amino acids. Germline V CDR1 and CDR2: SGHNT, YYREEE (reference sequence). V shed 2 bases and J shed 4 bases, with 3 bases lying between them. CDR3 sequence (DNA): TGTGCCAGCAGCTTCGGAGAGACCCAGTACTTC. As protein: CASSFGETQYF.

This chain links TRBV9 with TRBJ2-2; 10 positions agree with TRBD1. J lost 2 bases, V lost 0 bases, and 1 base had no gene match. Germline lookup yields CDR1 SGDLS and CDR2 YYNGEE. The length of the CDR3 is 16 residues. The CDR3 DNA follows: TGTGCCAGCAGCGTAGGGACAGGGGGAAACACCGGGGAGCTGTTTTTT. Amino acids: CASSVGTGGNTGELFF.

As DNA, the CDR3 is TGCAGCGTTACCCGGGACAGCAGCGGGCAGTTCTTC. Protein product: CSVTRDSSGQFF. The chain uses TRBV29-1 and TRBJ2-1; 7 bases line up with TRBD1. V shed 5 bases and J 12 bases; nucleotides not matched to a gene: 10. This CDR3 comprises 12 residues. Germline CDR1 reads SQVTM; CDR2 reads ANQGSEA.

The DNA of the CDR3 is TGTGCCAGCAGCCAAGTCTTGGGGAGCTACGAGCAGTACTTC. It specifies CASSQVLGSYEQYF. V and J are TRBV3-1 (or the pseudogene TRBV3-2) and TRBJ2-7; a weak D match, TRBD2 (5 bases). Germline CDR1 LGHDT, CDR2 YNNKEL (reference sequence). V lost 1 base to trimming and J lost 3 bases, with 10 bases between them. The CDR3 totals 14 residues.

In DNA form, the CDR3 reads TGCGCCAGCAGCCAGGCGGGACTCCAGAACACTGAAGCTTTCTTT. Translated: CASSQAGLQNTEAFF. This chain uses TRBV4-3 with TRBJ1-1, with D perhaps TRBD1 (5 bases). Looked up from germline, CDR1 is LGHNA and CDR2 is YSLEER. V lost 3 bases and J 1 base, leaving 12 bases between the germline ends. CDR3 length: 15 residues.

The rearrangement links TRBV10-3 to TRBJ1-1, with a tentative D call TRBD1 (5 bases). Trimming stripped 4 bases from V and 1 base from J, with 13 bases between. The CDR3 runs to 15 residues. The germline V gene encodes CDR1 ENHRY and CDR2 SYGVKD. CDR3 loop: CAISVKDSKNTEAFF. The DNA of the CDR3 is TGTGCCATCAGTGTTAAAGACAGTAAGAACACTGAAGCTTTCTTT.